This T cell receptor (beta chain) appears in the sequencing data of a study of cytotoxic CD8 clonotypes in ibrutinib-treated CLL. Background on the study: After treatment lasting a median 12 months, range 6 to 36, response samples were collected. Sample averages reached hundreds of thousands of productive templates and over 85,000 productive rearrangements.

Study-level points and caveats: The study found baseline clonality above age-matched healthy donors, tracking circulating CD8+ T-cell counts. Clonality went up at the time of ibrutinib response, stayed stable in sustained remission, and later dropped back toward its baseline level at progression.

This clone was detected only a few times. Its specificity is unknown. Germline V lookup: CDR1 MNHEY, CDR2 SMNVEV (reference sequence). The CDR3 length is 16 residues. Trimming removed 0 bases from V and 3 bases from J; junction bases left unmatched: 8. Sequenced by immunoSEQ multiplex PCR; TCRdb stores in-frame clones only, minus some. The sample shows over 200,000 clones, roughly 79% of them seen only once. This chain links TRBV27 with TRBJ2-7, with 7 bases matching TRBD1. The source of this sequence is a human donor with chronic lymphocytic leukemia. The sequenced sample was PBMCs, obtained after 12 months of ibrutinib treatment. DNA for the CDR3: TGTGCCAGCAGTTTATCGAGGGACAGATCTTTCTACGAGCAGTACTTC. Amino acids: CASSLSRDRSFYEQYF.